A single sample is the source of the 25 T cell receptor beta chains below, sequenced in a study of glioma-infiltrating T cells. Amplification of TCR alpha and beta CDR3 regions from RNA used iRepertoire nested multiplex PCR. TCRdb re-called the multiplex PCR reads with MiXCR, one entry per CDR3 protein. The data show roughly 120,000 distinct CDR3 sequences, 20% to 25% seen once. Sequenced input: glioma tissue, nonneoplastic brain tissue, or PBMCs (not recorded which). The origin of the receptors is a human donor with low-grade glioma or glioblastoma, undergoing nonglioma brain surgery, or in good health (not recorded which).

This clonotype has at least ten counts. The rearrangement links TRBV28 to TRBJ2-3; 10 bases agree with TRBD2. The CDR3 extends over 15 amino acids. CDR1 is MDHEN and CDR2 is SYDVKM in the germline V gene. The ends lost 5 bases at V and 2 bases at J; junction bases unmatched: 4. The chain's CDR3 is CASSRLAGVTDTQYF. The CDR3 DNA follows: TGTGCCAGCAGTCGACTAGCGGGTGTCACAGATACGCAGTATTTT.

This clonotype was picked up many times. V gene TRBV27 combines with J gene TRBJ1-4, with D uncertain. The germline gives CDR1 MNHEY, CDR2 SMNVEV (reference sequence). CDR3 length: 17 amino acids. V shed 1 base and J shed 0 bases, with 12 bases lying between them. The CDR3: CASSLFTGDPTNEKLFF. DNA of the CDR3: TGTGCCAGCAGTTTATTTACGGGAGATCCAACTAATGAAAAACTGTTTTTT. Full variable domain (rest looked up from reference TRBV27 and TRBJ1-4): EAQVTQNPRYLITVTGKKLTVTCSQNMNHEYMSWYRQDPGLGLRQIYYSMNVEVTDKGDVPEGYKVSRKEKRNFPLILESPSPNQTSLYFCASSLFTGDPTNEKLFFGSGTQLSVL.

This clonotype was observed many times. The CDR3 loop reads CASSLPGQPQHF. In DNA, the CDR3 is TGTGCCAGCAGCCTACCTGGACAGCCCCAGCATTTT. This chain uses TRBV6-2 or TRBV6-3 with TRBJ1-5; D is uncertain. V lost 6 bases to trimming and J lost 7 bases, with 10 bases between them. This CDR3 has 12 residues. CDR1 MNHEY and CDR2 SVGEGT come from the germline V gene.

This clonotype was seen more than once but under ten times. The chain has TRBV29-1 and TRBJ2-3; 8 nucleotides align to TRBD2. Germline values: CDR1 SQVTM, CDR2 ANQGSEA. The CDR3 contains 15 residues. Trimming at V came to 5 bases and at J to 1 base, leaving 8 bases not matched to a gene. CDR3 nucleotides: TGCAGCGTTCCCGGACTAGCTGATGGCACAGATACGCAGTATTTT. It encodes CSVPGLADGTDTQYF.

This clonotype was counted ten times or more. V gene TRBV6-1 combines with J gene TRBJ1-1; 9 positions match TRBD1. In germline, CDR1 is MNHNS, CDR2 SASEGT. The V segment lost 6 bases and the J segment 6 bases; nucleotides outside the gene matches: 8. The CDR3 runs to 14 residues. The CDR3 DNA follows: TGTGCCAGCAGGTGGGACAGGGTAATCTCTGAAGCTTTCTTT. The encoded protein is CASRWDRVISEAFF.

This clonotype was counted ten times or more. This sequence joins TRBV7-2 and TRBJ2-1; 10 bases are a match to TRBD2. Germline assignment: CDR1 SGHTA and CDR2 FQGNSA. J gave up 8 bases and V 4 bases, and 11 bases lay outside the gene matches. The length of the CDR3 is 16 residues. CDR3 nucleotide sequence: TGTGCCAGCAGCTCGAGACTAGCGGGTAAGAGAGATGAGCAGTTCTTC. As protein: CASSSRLAGKRDEQFF.

This clonotype is a singleton in its sample. This may come from a read error, since a much larger clone is one base off. The V call is TRBV7-2, the J call TRBJ2-1; D might be TRBD1 (5 bases). CDR3 size: 16 residues. The V gene's germline CDR1 is SGHTA and CDR2 FQGNSA. The germline V and J ends were trimmed by 3 bases and 0 bases, with 12 bases remaining between them. CDR3 amino acids: CASSLDIRASYNEQFF. CDR3 DNA: TGTGCCAGCAGCTTGGACATACGGGCCTCCTACAATGAGCAGTTCTTC.

Ten or more counts support this clonotype. This chain joins TRBV6-1 and TRBJ2-5; TRBD2 aligns across 15 bases. V shed 6 bases, J shed 4 bases, and the junction held 6 bases outside the gene matches. The CDR3 sequence is 16 residues long. Germline V gene lookup returns CDR1 MNHNS and CDR2 SASEGT. Written as DNA, the CDR3 is TGTGCCAGCAGCGAGACGGGACTAGCGGGAGGAGAGACCCAGTACTTC. Translation gives CASSETGLAGGETQYF.

This clonotype was observed a single time. Being one base from a much bigger clone, this may be a read error. The chain joins TRBV5-1 to TRBJ1-1; tentatively, D is TRBD1 (5 bases). Germline CDR1 reads SGHRS; CDR2 reads YFSETQ. The CDR3 totals 15 residues. The CDR3 DNA reads TGCGCCAGCAGCTCTACAGGTACTTTGAACACTGAAGATTTCTTT. This codes for CASSSTGTLNTEDFF. Based on the CDR3 plus reference TRBV5-1 and TRBJ1-1, the full variable domain is KAGVTQTPRYLIKTRGQQVTLSCSPISGHRSVSWYQQTPGQGLQFLFEYFSETQRNKGNFPGRFSGRQFSNSRSEMNVSTLELGDSALYLCASSSTGTLNTEDFFGQGTRLTVV.

Ten or more counts support this clonotype. V is TRBV6-1 and J is TRBJ2-7; D is tentatively TRBD1 or TRBD2 (5 bases each). The CDR3 consists of 13 residues. In germline, CDR1 is MNHNS, CDR2 SASEGT. V gave up 6 bases and J gave up 3 bases, with 12 bases separating them. The CDR3 protein is CASRLGTGYEQYF. The CDR3 bases are TGTGCCAGCAGACTCGGGACGGGCTACGAGCAGTACTTC.

This clonotype was detected ten times or more. The genes are TRBV4-1 and TRBJ1-2; perhaps TRBD1 as D (6 bases). The CDR3 covers 13 residues. V gave up 0 bases and J gave up 7 bases, with 9 bases separating them. Germline V lookup: CDR1 MGHRA, CDR2 YSYEKL. CDR3 residues: CASSQESGAGYTF. In nucleotides, the CDR3 is TGCGCCAGCAGCCAAGAATCAGGGGCTGGCTACACCTTC.

The table lists this clonotype with a few counts. A read error may explain this, as a much larger clone is one base away. The chain has TRBV3-1 and TRBJ1-5; no firm D call. The CDR3 is made up of 15 amino acids. CDR1 and CDR2 from the germline V gene are LGHDT and YNNKEL (reference sequence). The CDR3 loop reads CACSQDAQSRGPQHF. The CDR3, as DNA: TGTGCCTGCAGCCAAGATGCACAGTCCCGGGGGCCCCAGCATTTT.

There are a few counts of this clonotype. The gene calls are TRBV7-8 and TRBJ2-7, with TRBD2 identical over 14 bases. Trimming at V came to 2 bases and at J to 0 bases, leaving 12 bases not matched to a gene. CDR3 size: 20 residues. In germline, CDR1 is SGHVS, CDR2 FQNEAQ. The CDR3 DNA reads TGTGCCAGCAGCTTATTGATCCCGGGACTAGCGGGAGACGGCTCCTACGAGCAGTACTTC. Translation gives CASSLLIPGLAGDGSYEQYF.

Note on this clonotype: A much larger clone differs by one base, so this may be a read error. The chain has TRBV7-2 and TRBJ2-3; no reliable D call. The CDR3 has 11 amino acids. The V gene's germline CDR1 is SGHTA and CDR2 FQGNSA. Written as DNA, the CDR3 is TGTGCCAGCGGCTTGGTAGATACGCAGTATTTT. This sequence encodes CASGLVDTQYF.

This clonotype has a single count. The V and J genes are TRBV30 and TRBJ2-1; D is undetermined. The CDR3 runs 11 residues. Germline CDR1 reads GTSNPN; CDR2 reads SVGIG (reference sequence). V lost 3 bases, J lost 10 bases, and 10 bases lay in between. CDR3 sequence (DNA): TGTGCCTGGAGAGGCCCAGCCGAGCAGTTCTTC. Protein product: CAWRGPAEQFF.

This clonotype appeared many times. CDR3: CSATGLKVYEQYF. CDR3 nucleotides: TGCAGTGCCACGGGGTTGAAAGTCTACGAGCAGTACTTC. The chain employs TRBV20-1 and TRBJ2-7; possibly TRBD2 for D (5 bases). The germline V gene has CDR1 DFQATT and CDR2 SNEGSKA (reference sequence). The V end lost 6 bases, the J end lost 3 bases, and 15 bases lay between the germline ends. This CDR3 region has 13 residues.

Regarding this clonotype: A much larger clone is a single base away; this may be a read error. The CDR3 loop is CASRDGLGADTQYF. The CDR3 DNA reads TGTGCCAGCAGGGACGGACTGGGGGCGGATACGCAGTATTTT. J is TRBJ2-3 and V is TRBV5-5, with a weak D call TRBD1 (6 bases). Trimming pared 5 bases from V and 6 bases from J, leaving 16 bases between. This CDR3 has 14 amino acids. Germline CDR1 reads SGHKS; CDR2 reads YYEKEE (reference sequence).

On this clonotype: The DNA is omitted, as the CDR3 cannot be located on it reliably, and the CDR3 follows TCRdb's listing. V and J are TRBV7-9 and TRBJ2-7; TRBD2 is the table's D call, not checked against the DNA. Ends included, the CDR3 has 22 residues. CDR1 and CDR2 from the germline V gene are SEHNR and FQNEAQ (reference sequence). CDR3 in amino acids: CASSFYICSARDRWSANYEQYF.

This clonotype was observed at least ten times. V usage is TRBV7-2 and J usage is TRBJ2-1; D perhaps matches TRBD1 (5 bases). In germline, CDR1 is SGHTA, CDR2 FQGNSA. Trimming took off 6 bases at V and 0 bases at J, with 9 bases between the two ends. CDR3 length: 14 residues. CDR3 protein: CASRGQDSYNEQFF. The CDR3, as DNA: TGTGCCAGCAGGGGGCAGGACTCCTACAATGAGCAGTTCTTC.

This clonotype has just a few counts. The chain links TRBV2 to TRBJ2-3; 9 bases fit TRBD2. The CDR3 totals 15 residues. The ends lost 7 bases at V and 4 bases at J; junction bases unmatched: 9. Per germline, CDR1 SNHLY and CDR2 FYNNEI. CDR3 sequence: CASNWDSGSADTQYF. Here the CDR3 DNA reads TGTGCCAGCAATTGGGATAGCGGGAGTGCAGATACGCAGTATTTT.

CDR3 amino acids: CSAIRLGDGNYGYTF. The CDR3 DNA reads TGCAGTGCTATCCGCTTGGGGGACGGCAACTATGGCTACACCTTC. The chain links TRBV20-1 to TRBJ1-2, with TRBD1 as a possible D gene (5 bases). The CDR3 sequence is 15 residues long. Germline-derived CDR1 and CDR2 are DFQATT and SNEGSKA (reference sequence). The V gene lost 4 bases and the J gene lost 2 bases, with 17 bases spanning the gap.

The chain employs TRBV6-6 and TRBJ2-7; TRBD1 aligns across 12 bases. With 6 bases clipped from V and 6 bases from J, the junction kept 12 bases outside the gene matches. CDR3 length equals 16 residues. Per the germline V gene, CDR1 is MNHNY and CDR2 is SVGAGI (reference sequence). The CDR3 is CASRLAAGQGATEQYF. As DNA, the CDR3 is TGTGCCAGCAGACTGGCCGCGGGACAGGGGGCAACCGAGCAGTACTTC.

This clonotype was observed a handful of times. The chain uses TRBV29-1 and TRBJ1-2; no clear D gene. CDR1 and CDR2 (germline): SQVTM, ANQGSEA. This CDR3 is built from 11 residues. V lost 0 bases and J 4 bases, leaving 3 bases between the germline ends. CDR3 nucleotides: TGCAGCGTTGAAGAAGGCTATGGCTACACCTTC. This gives the protein CSVEEGYGYTF. The full variable domain, its missing parts supplied by reference TRBV29-1 and TRBJ1-2, is SAVISQKPSRDICQRGTSLTIQCQVDSQVTMMFWYRQQPGQSLTLIATANQGSEATYESGFVIDKFPISRPNLTFSTLTVSNMSPEDSSIYLCSVEEGYGYTFGSGTRLTVV.

On this clonotype: This sequence may be a read error, since a much larger clone differs from it by one base. DNA of the CDR3: TGTGCCAGAAGCACCACGGAAGGTTTCGAAAAACTGTTTTTT. It is translated as CARSTTEGFEKLFF. The rearrangement links TRBV3-1 to TRBJ1-4; no clear D gene. The CDR3 is made up of 14 amino acids. The ends were cut back, 9 bases at V and 8 bases at J, with 19 bases in the middle. Germline V gene sequence: CDR1 LGHDT, CDR2 YNNKEL (reference sequence).

This clonotype was counted once. This may come from a read error, since a much larger clone is one base off. The chain links TRBV7-2 to TRBJ2-1; D uncertain. This CDR3 is 14 amino acids long. Trimming stripped 0 bases from V and 11 bases from J, with 14 bases between. Germline CDR1 reads SGHTA; CDR2 reads FQGNSA. The CDR3 nucleotides read TGTGCCAGCAGCTTAGCGCTGGAGCCCATTCAGCAGTTCTTC. Its translation is CASSLALEPIQQFF.